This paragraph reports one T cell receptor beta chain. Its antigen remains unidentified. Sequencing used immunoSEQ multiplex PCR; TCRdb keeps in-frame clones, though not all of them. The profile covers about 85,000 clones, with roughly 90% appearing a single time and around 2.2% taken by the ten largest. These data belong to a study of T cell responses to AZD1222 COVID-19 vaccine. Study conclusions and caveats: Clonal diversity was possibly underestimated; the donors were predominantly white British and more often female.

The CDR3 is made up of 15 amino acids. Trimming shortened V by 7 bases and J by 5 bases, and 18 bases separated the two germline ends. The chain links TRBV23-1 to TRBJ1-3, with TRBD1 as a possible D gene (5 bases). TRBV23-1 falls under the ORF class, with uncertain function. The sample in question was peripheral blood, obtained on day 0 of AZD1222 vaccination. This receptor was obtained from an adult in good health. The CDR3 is CASIPSSGYRNTIYF. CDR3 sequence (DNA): TGCGCCAGCATTCCCTCTTCAGGGTACAGAAACACCATATATTTT.